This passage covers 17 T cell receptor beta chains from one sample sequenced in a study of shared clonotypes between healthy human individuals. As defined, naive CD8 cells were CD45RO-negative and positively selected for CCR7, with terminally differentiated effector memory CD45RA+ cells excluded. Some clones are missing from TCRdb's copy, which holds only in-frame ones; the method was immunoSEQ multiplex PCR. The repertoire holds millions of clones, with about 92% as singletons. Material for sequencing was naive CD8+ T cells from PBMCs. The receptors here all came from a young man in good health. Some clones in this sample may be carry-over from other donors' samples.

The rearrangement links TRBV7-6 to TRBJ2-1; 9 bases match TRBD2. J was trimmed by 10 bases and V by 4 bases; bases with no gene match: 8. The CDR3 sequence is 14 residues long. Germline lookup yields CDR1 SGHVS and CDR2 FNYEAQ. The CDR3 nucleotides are TGTGCCAGCAGCTCCTACCCCGGGACTAGCGAGCAGTTCTTC. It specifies CASSSYPGTSEQFF.

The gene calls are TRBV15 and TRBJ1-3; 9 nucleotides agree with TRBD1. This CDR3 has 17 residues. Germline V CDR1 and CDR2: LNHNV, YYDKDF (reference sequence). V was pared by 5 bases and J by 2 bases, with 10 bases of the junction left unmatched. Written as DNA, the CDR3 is TGTGCCACCAGCGGGGGCTACGGGACAGGGCCTGGAAACACCATATATTTT. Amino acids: CATSGGYGTGPGNTIYF.

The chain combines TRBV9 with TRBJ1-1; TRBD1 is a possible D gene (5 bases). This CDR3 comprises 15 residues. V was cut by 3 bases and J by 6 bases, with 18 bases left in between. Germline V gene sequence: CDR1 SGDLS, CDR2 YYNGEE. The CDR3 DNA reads TGTGCCAGCAGCGCAGGAGGTGGGGGTTGGGCTGAAGCTTTCTTT. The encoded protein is CASSAGGGGWAEAFF.

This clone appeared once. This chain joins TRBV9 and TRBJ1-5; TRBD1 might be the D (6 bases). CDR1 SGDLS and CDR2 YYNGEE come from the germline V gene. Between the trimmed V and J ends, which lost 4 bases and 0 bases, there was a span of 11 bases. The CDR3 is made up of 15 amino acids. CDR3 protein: CASSPGTLSNQPQHF. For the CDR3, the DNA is TGTGCCAGCAGCCCCGGGACACTTAGCAATCAGCCCCAGCATTTT. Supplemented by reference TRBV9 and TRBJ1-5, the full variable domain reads DSGVTQTPKHLITATGQRVTLRCSPRSGDLSVYWYQQSLDQGLQFLIQYYNGEERAKGNILERFSAQQFPDLHSELNLSSLELGDSALYFCASSPGTLSNQPQHFGDGTRLSIL.

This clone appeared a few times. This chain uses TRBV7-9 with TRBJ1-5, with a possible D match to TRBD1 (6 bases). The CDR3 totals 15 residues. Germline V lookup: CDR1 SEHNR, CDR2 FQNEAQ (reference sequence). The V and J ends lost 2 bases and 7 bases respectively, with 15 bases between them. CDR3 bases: TGTGCCAGCAGCTTAACCGGGGGCTTGGGACAGCCCCAGCATTTT. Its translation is CASSLTGGLGQPQHF. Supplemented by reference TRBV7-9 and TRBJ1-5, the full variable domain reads DTGVSQNPRHKITKRGQNVTFRCDPISEHNRLYWYRQTLGQGPEFLTYFQNEAQLEKSRLLSDRFSAERPKGSFSTLEIQRTEQGDSAMYLCASSLTGGLGQPQHFGDGTRLSIL.

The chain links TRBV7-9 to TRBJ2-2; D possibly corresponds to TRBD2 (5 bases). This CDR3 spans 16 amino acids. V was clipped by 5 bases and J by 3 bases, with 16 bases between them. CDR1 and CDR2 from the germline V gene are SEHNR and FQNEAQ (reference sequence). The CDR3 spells CASSTELGVDTGELFF. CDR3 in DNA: TGTGCCAGCAGCACAGAGCTCGGGGTAGACACCGGGGAGCTGTTTTTT.

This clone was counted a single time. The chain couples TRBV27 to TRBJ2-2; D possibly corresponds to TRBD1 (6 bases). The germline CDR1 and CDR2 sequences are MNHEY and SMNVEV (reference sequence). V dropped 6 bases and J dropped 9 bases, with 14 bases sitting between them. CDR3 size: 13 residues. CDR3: CASRNRAVRELFF. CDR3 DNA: TGTGCCAGCAGAAACAGGGCGGTGAGGGAGCTGTTTTTT.

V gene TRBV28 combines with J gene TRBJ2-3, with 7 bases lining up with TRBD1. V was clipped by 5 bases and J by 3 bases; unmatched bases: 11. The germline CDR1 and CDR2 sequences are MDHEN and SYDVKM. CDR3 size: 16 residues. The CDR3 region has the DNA TGTGCCAGCAGTCTAGGGACAGCCGGTGGAACAGATACGCAGTATTTT. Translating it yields CASSLGTAGGTDTQYF.

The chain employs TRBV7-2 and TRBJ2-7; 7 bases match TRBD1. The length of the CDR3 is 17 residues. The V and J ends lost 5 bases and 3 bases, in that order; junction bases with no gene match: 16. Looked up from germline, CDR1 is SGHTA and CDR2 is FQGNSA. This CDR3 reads CASSPGTVVFYHYEQYF. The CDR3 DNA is TGTGCCAGCAGCCCAGGGACAGTAGTTTTTTATCACTACGAGCAGTACTTC.

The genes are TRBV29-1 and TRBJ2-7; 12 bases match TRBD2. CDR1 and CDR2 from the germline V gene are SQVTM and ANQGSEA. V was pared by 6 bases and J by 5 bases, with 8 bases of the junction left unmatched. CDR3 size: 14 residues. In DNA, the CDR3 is TGCAGCGTGAGGGGCGGACTAGCGGGAAACGAGCAGTACTTC. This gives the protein CSVRGGLAGNEQYF.

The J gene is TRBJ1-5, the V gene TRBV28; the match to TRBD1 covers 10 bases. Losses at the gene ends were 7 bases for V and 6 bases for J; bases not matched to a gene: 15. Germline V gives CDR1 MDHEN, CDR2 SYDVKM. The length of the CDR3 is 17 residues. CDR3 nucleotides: TGTGCCAGCACCGAGAAACACTGGACAGGGGGAAGTCAGCCCCAGCATTTT. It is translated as CASTEKHWTGGSQPQHF. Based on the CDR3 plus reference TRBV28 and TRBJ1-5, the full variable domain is DVKVTQSSRYLVKRTGEKVFLECVQDMDHENMFWYRQDPGLGLRLIYFSYDVKMKEKGDIPEGYSVSREKKERFSLILESASTNQTSMYLCASTEKHWTGGSQPQHFGDGTRLSIL.

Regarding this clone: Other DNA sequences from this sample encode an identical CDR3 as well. The CDR3 nucleotides are TGTGCCAGCAGCTTGGAGGGCACCACCTACGAGCAGTACTTC. This codes for CASSLEGTTYEQYF. This chain joins TRBV5-6 and TRBJ2-7; D is uncertain. The V end lost 0 bases, the J end lost 2 bases, and 9 bases lay between the germline ends. CDR3 length equals 14 residues. The germline V gene has CDR1 SGHDT and CDR2 YYEEEE.

The CDR3 loop reads CASSVEGTGGYPDTQYF. The CDR3 coding sequence is TGTGCCAGCAGCGTAGAGGGCACAGGGGGCTATCCAGATACGCAGTATTTT. The gene calls are TRBV9 and TRBJ2-3; 9 bases match TRBD1. The CDR3 runs 17 residues. Trimming took 0 bases from V and 4 from J; bases not matched to a gene: 9. Per germline, CDR1 SGDLS and CDR2 YYNGEE.

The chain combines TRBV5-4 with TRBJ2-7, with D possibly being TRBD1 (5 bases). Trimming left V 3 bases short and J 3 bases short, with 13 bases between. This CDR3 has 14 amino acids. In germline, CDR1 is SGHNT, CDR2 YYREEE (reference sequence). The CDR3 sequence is CASSSMTEDYEQYF. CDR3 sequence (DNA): TGTGCCAGCAGCTCAATGACAGAAGACTACGAGCAGTACTTC.

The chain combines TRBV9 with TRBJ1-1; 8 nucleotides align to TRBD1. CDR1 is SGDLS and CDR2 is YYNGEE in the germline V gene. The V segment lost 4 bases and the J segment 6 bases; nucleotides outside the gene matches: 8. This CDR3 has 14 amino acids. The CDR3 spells CASSTTGGSAEAFF. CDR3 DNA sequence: TGTGCCAGCAGCACCACAGGGGGTTCAGCTGAAGCTTTCTTT.

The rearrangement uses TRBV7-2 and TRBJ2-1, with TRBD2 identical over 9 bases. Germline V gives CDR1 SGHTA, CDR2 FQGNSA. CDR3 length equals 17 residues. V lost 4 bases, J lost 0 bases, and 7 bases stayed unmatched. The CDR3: CASSSYPAGGSYNEQFF. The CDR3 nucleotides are TGTGCCAGCAGCTCATACCCAGCGGGAGGCTCCTACAATGAGCAGTTCTTC.

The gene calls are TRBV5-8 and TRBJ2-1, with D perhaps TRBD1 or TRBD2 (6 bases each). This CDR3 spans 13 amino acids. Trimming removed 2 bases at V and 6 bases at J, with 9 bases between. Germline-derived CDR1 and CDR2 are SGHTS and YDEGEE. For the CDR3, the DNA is TGTGCCAGCAGCTTTGGAGGGGGCAATGAGCAGTTCTTC. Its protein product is CASSFGGGNEQFF.